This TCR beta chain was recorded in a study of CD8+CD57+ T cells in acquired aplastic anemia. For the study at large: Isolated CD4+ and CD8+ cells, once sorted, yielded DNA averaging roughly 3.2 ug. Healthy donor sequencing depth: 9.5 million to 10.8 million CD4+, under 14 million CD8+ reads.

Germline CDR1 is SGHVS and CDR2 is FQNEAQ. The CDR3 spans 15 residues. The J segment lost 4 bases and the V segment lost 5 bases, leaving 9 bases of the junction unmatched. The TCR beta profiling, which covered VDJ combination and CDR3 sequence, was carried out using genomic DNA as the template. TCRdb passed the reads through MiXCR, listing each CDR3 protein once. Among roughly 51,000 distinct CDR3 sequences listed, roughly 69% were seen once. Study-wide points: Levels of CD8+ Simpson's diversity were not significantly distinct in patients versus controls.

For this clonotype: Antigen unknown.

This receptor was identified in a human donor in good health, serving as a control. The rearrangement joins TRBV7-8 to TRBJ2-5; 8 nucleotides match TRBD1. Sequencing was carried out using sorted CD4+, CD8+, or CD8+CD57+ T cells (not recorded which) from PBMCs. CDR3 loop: CASSPNTGTGETQYF. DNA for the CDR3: TGTGCCAGCAGCCCTAACACCGGGACAGGAGAGACCCAGTACTTC.